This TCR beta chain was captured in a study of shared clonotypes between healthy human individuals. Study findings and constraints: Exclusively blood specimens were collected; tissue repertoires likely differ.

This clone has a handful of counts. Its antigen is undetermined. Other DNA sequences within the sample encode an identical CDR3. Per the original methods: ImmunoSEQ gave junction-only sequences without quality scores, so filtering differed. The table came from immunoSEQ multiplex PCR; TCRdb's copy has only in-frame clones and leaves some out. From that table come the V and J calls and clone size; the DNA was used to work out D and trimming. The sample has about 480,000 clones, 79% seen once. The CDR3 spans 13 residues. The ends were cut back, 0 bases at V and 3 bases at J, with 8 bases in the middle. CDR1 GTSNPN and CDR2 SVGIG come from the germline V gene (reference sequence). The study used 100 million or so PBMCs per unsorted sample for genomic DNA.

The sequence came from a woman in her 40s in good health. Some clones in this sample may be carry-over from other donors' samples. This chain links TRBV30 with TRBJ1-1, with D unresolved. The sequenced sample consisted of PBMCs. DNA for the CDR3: TGTGCCTGGAGTGTACTAGCGGACACTGAAGCTTTCTTT. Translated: CAWSVLADTEAFF.